A single sample is the source of the 12 T cell receptor beta chains below, sequenced in a study of T cell responses to AZD1222 COVID-19 vaccine. Profiling relied on immunoSEQ multiplex PCR, and the TCRdb table lists in-frame clones only, not all of them. The table shows under 150,000 clones, with about 90% occurring only once. Sequencing used peripheral blood, obtained on day 0 of MenACWY control vaccination. These receptors all stem from an adult in good health.

The chain couples TRBV7-9 to TRBJ1-2; 8 bases match TRBD1. The ends lost 7 bases at V and 10 bases at J; junction bases unmatched: 8. Germline CDR1 and CDR2: SEHNR and FQNEAQ (reference sequence). This CDR3 has 12 residues. The CDR3 sequence is CASKDRAADYTF. CDR3 DNA sequence: TGTGCCAGCAAGGACAGGGCAGCGGACTACACCTTC.

This chain links TRBV5-1 with TRBJ1-4; TRBD1 might be the D (6 bases). The CDR3 spans 16 residues. V was cut by 9 bases and J by 0 bases, with 18 bases left in between. Germline CDR1 and CDR2: SGHRS and YFSETQ. The chain's CDR3 is CATKTTGTATNEKLFF. The CDR3 bases are TGCGCCACCAAAACCACAGGGACGGCAACTAATGAAAAACTGTTTTTT.

This rearrangement joins TRBV6-5 to TRBJ2-2; D is unclear. Trimming removed 1 base from V and 3 bases from J, with 0 bases in between. The CDR3 totals 12 residues. Germline V lookup: CDR1 MNHEY, CDR2 SVGAGI. This CDR3 is CASSYYTGELFF. For the CDR3, the DNA is TGTGCCAGCAGTTACTACACCGGGGAGCTGTTTTTT.

This clone was detected only a few times. The genes are TRBV30 and TRBJ1-2, with D possibly being TRBD1 (6 bases). CDR3 length equals 13 residues. Germline CDR1 and CDR2: GTSNPN and SVGIG (reference sequence). Trimming cost V 2 bases and J 4 bases, with 11 bases left between them. The CDR3 DNA sequence: TGTGCCTGGAGTAAAGGACAGCTCTATGGCTACACCTTC. Protein sequence: CAWSKGQLYGYTF.

This chain links TRBV19 with TRBJ2-7; tentative D call: TRBD1 (5 bases). The V and J ends lost 5 bases and 3 bases respectively, with 8 bases between them. CDR3 length: 12 amino acids. Germline lookup yields CDR1 LNHDA and CDR2 SQIVND (reference sequence). The CDR3 DNA reads TGTGCCAGTAGTTTCCAGGGCTACGAGCAGTACTTC. This codes for CASSFQGYEQYF. The full variable domain, rest sourced from reference TRBV19 and TRBJ2-7, is DGGITQSPKYLFRKEGQNVTLSCEQNLNHDAMYWYRQDPGQGLRLIYYSQIVNDFQKGDIAEGYSVSREKKESFPLTVTSAQKNPTAFYLCASSFQGYEQYFGPGTRLTVT.

The V call is TRBV10-3, the J call TRBJ2-1; 12 nucleotides align to TRBD2. Losses at the gene ends were 6 bases for V and 4 bases for J; bases not matched to a gene: 4. There are 15 residues in the CDR3. Germline CDR1 is ENHRY and CDR2 is SYGVKD. The CDR3 nucleotides read TGTGCCATCAGGTCTAGCGGGGGGGTTTACAATGAGCAGTTCTTC. It codes for CAIRSSGGVYNEQFF.

This clone has just one count. The chain uses TRBV28 and TRBJ1-1, with D unresolved. CDR1 and CDR2 from the germline V gene are MDHEN and SYDVKM. Trimming removed 5 bases from V and 4 bases from J, with 8 bases in between. The length of the CDR3 is 12 residues. The DNA of the CDR3 is TGTGCCAGCAGTATCACGGTCACTGAAGCTTTCTTT. Translating gives CASSITVTEAFF.

This chain's CDR3 is CASSPRSGNTEAFF. As DNA, the CDR3 is TGTGCCAGCAGTCCTCGCTCCGGGAACACTGAAGCTTTCTTT. The gene calls are TRBV27 and TRBJ1-1; D unresolved. CDR1 and CDR2 (germline): MNHEY, SMNVEV (reference sequence). Trimming shortened V by 5 bases and J by 1 base, and 11 bases separated the two germline ends. This CDR3 has 14 amino acids.

The chain joins TRBV19 to TRBJ2-2; D ambiguous. Germline V gene lookup returns CDR1 LNHDA and CDR2 SQIVND (reference sequence). Trimming cost V 5 bases and J 5 bases, with 12 bases left between them. The CDR3 has 14 residues. The CDR3 DNA sequence: TGTGCCAGTAGTCTTGAGGAAGAGACCGGGGAGCTGTTTTTT. Translation: CASSLEEETGELFF.

CDR3 in DNA: TGTGCCTGGAGTACAGGCCTCAATCAGCCCCAGCATTTT. Translation gives CAWSTGLNQPQHF. This rearrangement joins TRBV30 to TRBJ1-5; D is possibly TRBD1 (5 bases). Germline V gene sequence: CDR1 GTSNPN, CDR2 SVGIG (reference sequence). CDR3 length: 13 amino acids. The V end lost 2 bases, the J end lost 3 bases, and 8 bases lay between the germline ends.

CDR3 sequence (DNA): TGTGCCAGCAGCCAAGGAGTAAATGGCTACACCTTC. Translating gives CASSQGVNGYTF. V and J are TRBV7-9 and TRBJ1-2; no reliable D call. CDR3 length: 12 amino acids. V lost 5 bases and J 6 bases, leaving 10 bases between the germline ends. The germline gives CDR1 SEHNR, CDR2 FQNEAQ (reference sequence).

The chain joins TRBV6-1 to TRBJ2-1, with a weak D call TRBD2 (5 bases). Trimming took 0 bases from V and 10 from J, leaving 13 bases between them. The germline V gene encodes CDR1 MNHNS and CDR2 SASEGT. The CDR3 consists of 14 residues. The CDR3 protein is CASSEAGSVREQFF. In DNA, the CDR3 is TGTGCCAGCAGTGAAGCGGGGAGCGTCCGGGAGCAGTTCTTC.